Each of the 5 T cell receptor beta chains below was sequenced from the same sample in a study of human T cells and chemical hapten exposure. TCRdb passed the RACE reads through MiXCR, listing each CDR3 protein once. The sample has about 300,000 distinct CDR3 sequences; around 5.5% are singletons. Regarding time point: pre-sensitization, week 0. Treatment given: therapeutic diphenylcyclopropenone sensitization with weekly scalp DPC. Sequenced material: whole blood, taken in connection with sensitization to the hapten diphenylcyclopropenone (DPC). The receptors derive from a woman under 30 with alopecia areata. Some clones in this sample may be carry-over from other donors' samples.

This clonotype was counted a few times. V gene TRBV7-9 combines with J gene TRBJ2-7; D gene unclear. Trimming removed 4 bases from V and 1 base from J, with 11 bases in between. CDR1 is SEHNR, CDR2 FQNEAQ, per germline (reference sequence). The length of the CDR3 is 14 residues. The CDR3 sequence: CASSSDVGSYEQYF. The CDR3, as DNA: TGTGCCAGCAGCTCCGACGTGGGATCCTACGAGCAGTACTTC.

This rearrangement joins TRBV6-2 or TRBV6-3 to TRBJ1-1; D possibly corresponds to TRBD1 (6 bases). CDR3 size: 14 residues. Germline assignment: CDR1 MNHEY and CDR2 SVGEGT. Trimming took 8 bases from V and 4 from J, leaving 17 bases between them. The CDR3 nucleotides read TGTGCCAGCTTAGCTCGGGGGGCGCGCACTGAAGCTTTCTTT. Its translation: CASLARGARTEAFF.

In this sample, this clonotype turned up many times. The chain is built from TRBV6-5 and TRBJ2-2; no firm D call. Germline V CDR1 and CDR2: MNHEY, SVGAGI. Trimming shortened V by 2 bases and J by 6 bases, and 7 bases separated the two germline ends. This CDR3 contains 13 residues. CDR3 in amino acids: CASSYKSPGELFF. The CDR3 nucleotides read TGTGCCAGCAGTTACAAATCTCCCGGGGAGCTGTTTTTT.

The table lists this clonotype with many counts. J is TRBJ2-5 and V is TRBV12-3 or TRBV12-4, with no clear D. There are 14 residues in the CDR3. Trimming stripped 4 bases from V and 0 bases from J, with 9 bases between. CDR3 DNA sequence: TGTGCCAGCAGTTCGACTCCTCACCAAGAGACCCAGTACTTC. It yields the protein CASSSTPHQETQYF.

This clonotype was picked up a small number of times. The chain recombines TRBV14 with TRBJ2-7, with 8 bases matching TRBD1. V shed 6 bases and J 3 bases; nucleotides not matched to a gene: 7. Per the germline V gene, CDR1 is SGHDN and CDR2 is FVKESK. The CDR3 consists of 14 residues. The CDR3 bases are TGTGCCAGCAGTTCGGACAGGGATTTCTACGAGCAGTACTTC. As protein: CASSSDRDFYEQYF.